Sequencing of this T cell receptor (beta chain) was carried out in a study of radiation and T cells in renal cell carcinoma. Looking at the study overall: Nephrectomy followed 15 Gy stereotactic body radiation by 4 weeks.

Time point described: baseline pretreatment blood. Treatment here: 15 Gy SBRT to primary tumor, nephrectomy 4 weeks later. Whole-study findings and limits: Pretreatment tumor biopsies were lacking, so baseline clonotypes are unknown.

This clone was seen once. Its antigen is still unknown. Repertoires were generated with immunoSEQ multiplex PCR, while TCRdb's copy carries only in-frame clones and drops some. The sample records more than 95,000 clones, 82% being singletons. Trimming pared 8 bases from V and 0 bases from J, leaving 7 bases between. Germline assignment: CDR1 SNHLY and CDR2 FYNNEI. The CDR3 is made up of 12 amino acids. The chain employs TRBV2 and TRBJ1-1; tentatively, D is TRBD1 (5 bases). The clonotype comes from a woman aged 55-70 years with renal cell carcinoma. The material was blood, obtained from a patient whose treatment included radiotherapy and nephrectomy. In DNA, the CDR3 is TGTGCCAGCGGGGCCATGAACACTGAAGCTTTCTTT. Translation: CASGAMNTEAFF.